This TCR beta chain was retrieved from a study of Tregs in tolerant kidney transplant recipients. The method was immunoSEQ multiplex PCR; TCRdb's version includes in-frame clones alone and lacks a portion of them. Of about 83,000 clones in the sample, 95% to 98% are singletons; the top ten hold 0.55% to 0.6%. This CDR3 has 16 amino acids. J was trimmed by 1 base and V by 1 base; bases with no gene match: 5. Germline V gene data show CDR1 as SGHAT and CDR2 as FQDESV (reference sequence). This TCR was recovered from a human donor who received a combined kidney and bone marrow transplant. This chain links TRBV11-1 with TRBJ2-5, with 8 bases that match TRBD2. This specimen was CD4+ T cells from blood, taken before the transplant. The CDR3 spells CASSLVFGTSQETQYF. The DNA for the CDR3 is TGTGCCAGCAGCTTAGTATTTGGGACTAGCCAAGAGACCCAGTACTTC.